The text below deals with one T cell receptor (beta chain). This record comes from a study of control samples from healthy donors and cancer patients. Method: immunoSEQ multiplex PCR; TCRdb's copy keeps in-frame clones and lacks some. Of about 77,000 clones in the sample, roughly 92% were seen once. CDR1 is MGHRA, CDR2 YSYEKL, per germline. CDR3 size: 14 residues. V was trimmed by 2 bases and J by 4 bases, leaving 10 bases between them. The specimen sequenced was blood. The chain has TRBV4-1 and TRBJ2-3; D unclear. The sequence was obtained from a woman aged 55 to 70 in good health. CDR3 DNA sequence: TGCGCCAGCAGCCAAACATTAGGAGCAGATACGCAGTATTTT. Residues: CASSQTLGADTQYF.